This TCR beta chain was documented in a study of T cell responses to AZD1222 COVID-19 vaccine. Study results and caveats: Close to half of spike-specific TCRs reportedly recognize unmutated variant regions. Sampling captured repertoires only after the peak T cell response.

As regards this clone: Its antigen is not known.

The CDR3 runs 13 residues. Trimming removed 2 bases from V and 3 bases from J, with 7 bases in between. The germline V gene has CDR1 LNHDA and CDR2 SQIVND (reference sequence). Libraries were prepared by immunoSEQ multiplex PCR; TCRdb keeps only in-frame clonotypes and omits some of them. The repertoire holds fewer than 150,000 clones, with roughly 93% as singletons. It was second doses at about 4 or about 12 weeks that were pooled. The TCR was taken from an adult who received the AZD1222 COVID-19 vaccine. The V call is TRBV19, the J call TRBJ1-1, with D uncertain. The material was peripheral blood, obtained 28 days after the second AZD1222 dose. The CDR3 nucleotides read TGTGCCAGTAGTATATTGAGGCACACTGAAGCTTTCTTT. This codes for CASSILRHTEAFF.